This TCR beta chain was captured by sequencing in a study of blood T cells in healthy people across ages. The wider study: When template switching was applied, about one barcoded beta molecule was captured per two T cells.

Deletions cut 6 bases from V and 7 bases from J, with 13 bases between. The CDR3 is 13 residues long. Germline values: CDR1 SEHNR, CDR2 FQNEAQ (reference sequence). Next came a second PCR, run for about 6 to 12 cycles, which used a sample-barcoded 5' primer along with a J-beta primer mix. Each CDR3 protein gets one entry after TCRdb re-called the 5' RACE reads with MiXCR. The repertoire includes about 1.5 million distinct CDR3 sequences, less than 45% of them detected once, and about 4% sits in the top ten. Donors each provided ten milliliters of peripheral blood. The total RNA that was extracted per sample amounted to at least 5 micrograms.

The chain couples TRBV7-9 to TRBJ1-5; tentative D call: TRBD1 (5 bases). The material sequenced was blood. The receptor was derived from a woman aged 18-29 years in good health. The CDR3 coding sequence is TGTGCCAGCAGTACGGGGGTTCTACAGCCCCAGCATTTT. This sequence encodes CASSTGVLQPQHF.